This is a list of T cell receptor beta chains from one sample in a study of cytomegalovirus exposure and HLA in healthy donors. Clones were read by immunoSEQ multiplex PCR, and TCRdb kept only the in-frame ones, dropping some. The table records 210,000 or so clones, roughly 78% of them present only once. Sequenced input: PBMCs. These receptors all come from a boy aged 5-17 years in good health and CMV-seronegative. CDR3s include the opening cysteine and the closing phenylalanine or tryptophan. D genes are given only for firm matches. Not every row has a clone size; where given, it reads once, few, many or a size class.

v_gene: TRBV30
abundance: .
j_gene: TRBJ1-1
len: 14
d_gene: TRBD1
CDR3nt: TGTGCCTGGCGATCGAAGGGGGCAAGAACTGAAGCTTTCTTT
CDR3aa: CAWRSKGARTEAFF

v_gene: TRBV5-1
abundance: .
j_gene: TRBJ2-1
len: 15
d_gene: TRBD1
CDR3nt: TGCGCCAGCAGCTCGACAGGGGGCGCGTACAATGAGCAGTTCTTC
CDR3aa: CASSSTGGAYNEQFF

v_gene: TRBV6-5
abundance: .
j_gene: TRBJ2-7
len: 14
d_gene: .
CDR3nt: TGTGCCAGCAGTTACGCCGACAGCTCCTACGAGCAGTACTTC
CDR3aa: CASSYADSSYEQYF

v_gene: TRBV4-2
abundance: .
j_gene: TRBJ2-4
len: 18
d_gene: TRBD1
CDR3nt: TGTGCCAGCAGCCAAGTTCCCCCCGGACAGGGCGCCAAAAACATTCAGTACTTC
CDR3aa: CASSQVPPGQGAKNIQYF

v_gene: TRBV9
abundance: .
j_gene: TRBJ1-3
len: 17
d_gene: .
CDR3nt: TGTGCCAGCAGCGGGGAGGGTACAGTCGGCTCTGGAAACACCATATATTTT
CDR3aa: CASSGEGTVGSGNTIYF

v_gene: TRBV6-1
abundance: .
j_gene: TRBJ1-5
len: 14
d_gene: .
CDR3nt: TGTGCCAGCAGTTTGGAGATGCGCAATCAGCCCCAGCATTTT
CDR3aa: CASSLEMRNQPQHF

v_gene: TRBV6-5
abundance: .
j_gene: TRBJ1-2
len: 13
d_gene: TRBD1
CDR3nt: TGTGCCAGCAGCGACGACAGGGGCTATGGCTACACCTTC
CDR3aa: CASSDDRGYGYTF

v_gene: TRBV7-6
abundance: .
j_gene: TRBJ2-7
len: 15
d_gene: TRBD1
CDR3nt: TGTGCCAGCAGCCTAACGACAGGGGCGATCTACGAGCAGTACTTC
CDR3aa: CASSLTTGAIYEQYF

v_gene: TRBV2
abundance: .
j_gene: TRBJ2-3
len: 16
d_gene: .
CDR3nt: TGTGCCAGCAGTGAAAAGTGGGGGGGCGGCACAGATACGCAGTATTTT
CDR3aa: CASSEKWGGGTDTQYF

v_gene: TRBV5-8
abundance: few
j_gene: TRBJ2-1
len: 15
d_gene: TRBD1
CDR3nt: TGTGCCAGCAGCCTCGGGACAGCGGCCTACAATGAGCAGTTCTTC
CDR3aa: CASSLGTAAYNEQFF

v_gene: TRBV30
abundance: .
j_gene: TRBJ2-5
len: 15
d_gene: .
CDR3nt: TGTGCCTGGAGTGTATCCAGGGGGGCGGAAGAGACCCAGTACTTC
CDR3aa: CAWSVSRGAEETQYF

v_gene: TRBV14
abundance: once
j_gene: TRBJ1-4
len: 13
d_gene: .
CDR3nt: TGTGCCAGCAGCCAAGATGTTTGGAGGCGGCTGTTTTTT
CDR3aa: CASSQDVWRRLFF

v_gene: TRBV9
abundance: few
j_gene: TRBJ1-1
len: 15
d_gene: .
CDR3nt: TGTGCCAGCAGCCGAGACCCAGGGATGAACACTGAAGCTTTCTTT
CDR3aa: CASSRDPGMNTEAFF

v_gene: TRBV19
abundance: .
j_gene: TRBJ2-3
len: 16
d_gene: TRBD2
CDR3nt: TGTGCCAGTAGTACTTCTAGCGGGAGGGCAACAGATACGCAGTATTTT
CDR3aa: CASSTSSGRATDTQYF

v_gene: TRBV9
abundance: .
j_gene: TRBJ1-2
len: 12
d_gene: TRBD1
CDR3nt: TGTGCCAGCACCGGGACAGGGGTCGACTACACCTTC
CDR3aa: CASTGTGVDYTF

v_gene: TRBV7-9
abundance: once
j_gene: TRBJ1-3
len: 12
d_gene: .
CDR3nt: TGTGCCAGCAGCTTAGTTAGCAACACCATATATTTT
CDR3aa: CASSLVSNTIYF

v_gene: TRBV5-1
abundance: once
j_gene: TRBJ2-3
len: 15
d_gene: TRBD2
CDR3nt: TGCGCCAGCAGCTCAGGGACTAGCGGTGAGGGTACGCAGTATTTT
CDR3aa: CASSSGTSGEGTQYF

v_gene: TRBV5-1
abundance: .
j_gene: TRBJ2-7
len: 15
d_gene: .
CDR3nt: TGCGCCAGCAGCTTGGAGGAGAACGGTCGCTACGAGCAGTACTTC
CDR3aa: CASSLEENGRYEQYF

v_gene: TRBV11-2
abundance: .
j_gene: TRBJ2-3
len: 16
d_gene: TRBD2
CDR3nt: TGTGCCAGCGAGCGGGGTGCGGGGGGGGGCACAGATACGCAGTATTTT
CDR3aa: CASERGAGGGTDTQYF

v_gene: TRBV7-9
abundance: .
j_gene: TRBJ1-1
len: 19
d_gene: TRBD1
CDR3nt: TGTGCCAGCCGATCCGTCTTTGGGACAGAGCCATATAGCTCCCCTGAAGCTTTCTTT
CDR3aa: CASRSVFGTEPYSSPEAFF

v_gene: TRBV5-1
abundance: .
j_gene: TRBJ2-1
len: 14
d_gene: .
CDR3nt: TGCGCCAGCAGCTTGTCGGCAGGGGCTCCTAGTCAGTTCTTC
CDR3aa: CASSLSAGAPSQFF

v_gene: TRBV11-3
abundance: .
j_gene: TRBJ2-7
len: 15
d_gene: TRBD2
CDR3nt: TGTGCCAGCAGTTGGAGACTAGCGGGATCCCTCGAGCAGTACTTC
CDR3aa: CASSWRLAGSLEQYF

v_gene: TRBV6-5
abundance: .
j_gene: TRBJ1-1
len: 15
d_gene: TRBD1
CDR3nt: TGTGCCACCACTAGACAGGGGGCAGTAGGGACTGAAGCTTTCTTT
CDR3aa: CATTRQGAVGTEAFF

v_gene: TRBV9
abundance: .
j_gene: TRBJ2-1
len: 14
d_gene: TRBD2
CDR3nt: TGTGCCAGCAGCCCGGGGGGGCGGGACAATGAGCAGTTCTTC
CDR3aa: CASSPGGRDNEQFF

v_gene: TRBV5-1
abundance: .
j_gene: TRBJ2-4
len: 15
d_gene: .
CDR3nt: TGCGCCAGCAGCTTGGGAAGGGAACAGGGAAACATTCAGTACTTC
CDR3aa: CASSLGREQGNIQYF

v_gene: TRBV29-1
abundance: few
j_gene: TRBJ2-3
len: 14
d_gene: TRBD1
CDR3nt: TGCAGCGCCCACCCCGGACAGGGTACAGATACGCAGTATTTT
CDR3aa: CSAHPGQGTDTQYF

v_gene: TRBV19
abundance: few
j_gene: TRBJ2-7
len: 15
d_gene: TRBD2
CDR3nt: TGTGCCAGTAGGGCGACTAGCGGGGCAATCTACGAGCAGTACTTC
CDR3aa: CASRATSGAIYEQYF

v_gene: TRBV7-9
abundance: .
j_gene: TRBJ1-2
len: 15
d_gene: .
CDR3nt: TGTGCCAGCAGCCCGAGGAGTAGGATGAACTATGGCTACACCTTC
CDR3aa: CASSPRSRMNYGYTF

v_gene: TRBV19
abundance: .
j_gene: TRBJ1-6
len: 16
d_gene: .
CDR3nt: TGTGCCAGTAGTATTTTCCTAGTCGTTTATAATTCACCCCTCCACTTT
CDR3aa: CASSIFLVVYNSPLHF

v_gene: TRBV5-1
abundance: .
j_gene: TRBJ1-2
len: 12
d_gene: TRBD1
CDR3nt: TGCGCCAGCAGCGCGGACAGGGACCGCTACACCTTC
CDR3aa: CASSADRDRYTF

v_gene: TRBV19
abundance: .
j_gene: TRBJ2-3
len: 15
d_gene: .
CDR3nt: TGTGCCAGTAGTATCGTACAGGGAGAAACAGATACGCAGTATTTT
CDR3aa: CASSIVQGETDTQYF

v_gene: TRBV9
abundance: .
j_gene: TRBJ1-1
len: 13
d_gene: .
CDR3nt: TGTGCCAGCAGCGTAGCTGTGGCCACTGAAGCTTTCTTT
CDR3aa: CASSVAVATEAFF

v_gene: TRBV28
abundance: .
j_gene: TRBJ1-1
len: 13
d_gene: TRBD1
CDR3nt: TGTGCCAGCAGGTGGACAGGCAACACTGAAGCTTTCTTT
CDR3aa: CASRWTGNTEAFF

v_gene: TRBV6-8
abundance: few
j_gene: TRBJ2-6
len: 17
d_gene: TRBD1
CDR3nt: TGTGCCAGCAGTCCACCTTACAGGGGGCACGGGGCCAACGTCCTGACTTTC
CDR3aa: CASSPPYRGHGANVLTF

v_gene: TRBV30
abundance: few
j_gene: TRBJ1-5
len: 15
d_gene: TRBD1
CDR3nt: TGTGCCTGGAGAGTTACAGGGGGCCGCAATCAGCCCCAGCATTTT
CDR3aa: CAWRVTGGRNQPQHF

v_gene: TRBV30
abundance: .
j_gene: TRBJ1-4
len: 14
d_gene: TRBD1
CDR3nt: TGTGCCTGGAGTATAGACAGGGTTTATGAAAAACTGTTTTTT
CDR3aa: CAWSIDRVYEKLFF

v_gene: TRBV6-6
abundance: few
j_gene: TRBJ1-1
len: 11
d_gene: .
CDR3nt: TGTGCCAGCAGTTTCGACACTGAAGCTTTCTTT
CDR3aa: CASSFDTEAFF

v_gene: TRBV6-4
abundance: .
j_gene: TRBJ2-5
len: 18
d_gene: TRBD2
CDR3nt: TGTGCCAGCAGTGCCCCGGGGCTAGCGGGGACCAACCAAGAGACCCAGTACTTC
CDR3aa: CASSAPGLAGTNQETQYF

v_gene: TRBV2
abundance: .
j_gene: TRBJ2-7
len: 14
d_gene: TRBD1
CDR3nt: TGTGCCAGCAGTTCACCCGGGACAGGGAGCGAGCAGTACTTC
CDR3aa: CASSSPGTGSEQYF

v_gene: TRBV5-1
abundance: .
j_gene: TRBJ1-1
len: 16
d_gene: .
CDR3nt: TGCGCCAGCAGCGAGAAAGTGACAGGTTCGAACACTGAAGCTTTCTTT
CDR3aa: CASSEKVTGSNTEAFF